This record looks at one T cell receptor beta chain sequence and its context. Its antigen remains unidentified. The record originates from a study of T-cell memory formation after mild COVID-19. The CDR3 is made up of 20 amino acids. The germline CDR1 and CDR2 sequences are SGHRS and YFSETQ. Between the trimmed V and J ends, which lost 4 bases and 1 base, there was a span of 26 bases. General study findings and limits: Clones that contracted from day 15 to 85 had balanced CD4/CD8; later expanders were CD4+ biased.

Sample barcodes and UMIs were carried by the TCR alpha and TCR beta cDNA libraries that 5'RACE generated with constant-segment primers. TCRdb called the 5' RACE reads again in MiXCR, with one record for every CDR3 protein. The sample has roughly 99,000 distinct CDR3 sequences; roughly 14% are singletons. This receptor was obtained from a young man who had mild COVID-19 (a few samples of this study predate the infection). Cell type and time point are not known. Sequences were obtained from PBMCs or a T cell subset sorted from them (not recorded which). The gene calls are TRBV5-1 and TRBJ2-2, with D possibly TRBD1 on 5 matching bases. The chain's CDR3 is CASSPYVGPRTRGNTGELFF. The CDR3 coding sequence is TGCGCCAGCAGCCCCTACGTCGGCCCCCGGACAAGAGGGAACACCGGGGAGCTGTTTTTT.